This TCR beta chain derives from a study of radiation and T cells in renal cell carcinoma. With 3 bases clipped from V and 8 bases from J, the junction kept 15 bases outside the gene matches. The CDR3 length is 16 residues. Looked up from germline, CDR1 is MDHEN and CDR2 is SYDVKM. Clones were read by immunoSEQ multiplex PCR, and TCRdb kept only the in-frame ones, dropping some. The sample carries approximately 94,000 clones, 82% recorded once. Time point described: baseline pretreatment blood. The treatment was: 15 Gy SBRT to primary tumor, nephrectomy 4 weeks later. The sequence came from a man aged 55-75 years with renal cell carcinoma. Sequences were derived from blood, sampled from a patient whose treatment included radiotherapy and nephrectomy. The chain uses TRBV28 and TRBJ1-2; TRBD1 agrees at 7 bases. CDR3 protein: CASSFRIPTGVGGYTF. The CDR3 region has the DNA TGTGCCAGCAGTTTCCGGATACCCACAGGGGTAGGAGGCTACACCTTC.